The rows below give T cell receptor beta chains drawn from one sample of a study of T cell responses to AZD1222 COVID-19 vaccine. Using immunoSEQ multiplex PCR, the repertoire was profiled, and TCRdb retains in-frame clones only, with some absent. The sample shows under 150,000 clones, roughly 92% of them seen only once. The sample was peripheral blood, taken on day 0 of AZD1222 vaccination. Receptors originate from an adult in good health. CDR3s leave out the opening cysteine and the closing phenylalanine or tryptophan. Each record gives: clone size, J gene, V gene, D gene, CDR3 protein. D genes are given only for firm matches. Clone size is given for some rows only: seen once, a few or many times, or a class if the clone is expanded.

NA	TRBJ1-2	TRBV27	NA	ASSQSPREGYT
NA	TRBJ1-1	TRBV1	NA	TSSQSSGQGRYTEAF
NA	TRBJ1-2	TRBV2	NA	ASSESGSFNYGYT
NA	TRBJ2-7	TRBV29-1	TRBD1	SVEGTGTAFYEQY
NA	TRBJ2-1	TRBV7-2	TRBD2	ASSLGLAGNNEQF
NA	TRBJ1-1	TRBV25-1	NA	ASSEQGPGRE
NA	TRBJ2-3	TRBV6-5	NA	ASSYSEGGADTQY
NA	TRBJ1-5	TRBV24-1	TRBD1	ATSDRTGDSNQPQH
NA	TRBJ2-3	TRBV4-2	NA	ASSQTGTVASTDTQY
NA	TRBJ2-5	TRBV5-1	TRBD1	ASSLGQGETQY
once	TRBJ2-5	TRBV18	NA	ASSPATGQETQY
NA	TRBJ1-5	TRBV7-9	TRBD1	ASSRTGQDTSNQPQH
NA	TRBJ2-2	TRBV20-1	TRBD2	SASDSGRATGELF
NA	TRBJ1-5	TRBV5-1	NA	ASKEGPNSNQPQH
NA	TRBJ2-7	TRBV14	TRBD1	ASSLDRGTGSNEQY
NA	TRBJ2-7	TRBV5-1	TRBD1	ASRFRDRGYEQY
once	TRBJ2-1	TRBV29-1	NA	SVGPGVRGNEQF
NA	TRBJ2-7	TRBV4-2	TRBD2	ASSPLTSGGVEQY
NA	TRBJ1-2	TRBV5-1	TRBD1	ASSPETGGGYT
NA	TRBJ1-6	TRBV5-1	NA	ASSPRRGANSPLH
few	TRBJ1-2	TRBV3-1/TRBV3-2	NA	ASNRRTMGYT
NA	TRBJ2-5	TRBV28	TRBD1	ATNQAGTGDQETQY
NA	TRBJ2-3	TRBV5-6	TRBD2	ASSLYREGTDTQY
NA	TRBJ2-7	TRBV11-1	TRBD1	ASSPGGTGVYEQY
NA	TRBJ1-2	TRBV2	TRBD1	ASDRENYGYT
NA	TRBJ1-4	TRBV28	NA	ASSSYSSATNEKLF
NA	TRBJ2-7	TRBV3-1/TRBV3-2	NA	ASSQESAYEQY
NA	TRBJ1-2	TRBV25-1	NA	ASSPIYGGYT
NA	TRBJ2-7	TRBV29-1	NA	SVEGGGLNEQY
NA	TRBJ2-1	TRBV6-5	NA	ASSPRDSYNEQF
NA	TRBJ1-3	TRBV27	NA	ASRDGQNSGNTIY
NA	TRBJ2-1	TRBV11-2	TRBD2	ASTYSGRALF
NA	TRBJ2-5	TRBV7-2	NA	ASSGSGTGYQETQY
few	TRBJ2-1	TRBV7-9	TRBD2	ASSSIAGVYNEQF
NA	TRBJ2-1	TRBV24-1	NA	ATKVEVHNEQF
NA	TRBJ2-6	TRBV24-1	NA	ATSDRAGKPGAGANVLT
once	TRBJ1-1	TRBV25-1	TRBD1	ASSESRGQRDTEAF
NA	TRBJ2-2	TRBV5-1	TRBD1	ASSSRTDRAGELF
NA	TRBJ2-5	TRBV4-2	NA	ASSQGGAGAEETQY
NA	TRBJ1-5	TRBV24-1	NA	ATSDPRDGGSNQPQH
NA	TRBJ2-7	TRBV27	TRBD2	ASSFGLAESYEQY
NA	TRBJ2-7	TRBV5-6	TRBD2	ASSLDGRGDEQY
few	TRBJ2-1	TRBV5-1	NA	ASSLRHEDEQF
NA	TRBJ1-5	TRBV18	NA	ASSPGQVGQPQH
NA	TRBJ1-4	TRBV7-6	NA	ASSLVVSATNEKLF
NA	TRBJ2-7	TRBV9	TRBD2	ASSVATGGGNEQY
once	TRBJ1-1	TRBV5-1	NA	ASSLGGGTEAF
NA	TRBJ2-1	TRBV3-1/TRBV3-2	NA	ASSQARTYNEQF
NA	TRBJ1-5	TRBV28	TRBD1	ASSFFLQGEDDQPQH
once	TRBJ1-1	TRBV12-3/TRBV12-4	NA	ASSLGRNTEAF
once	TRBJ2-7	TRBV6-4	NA	ASSDDENGRDAY
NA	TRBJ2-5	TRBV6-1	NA	ASSDMSPQETQY
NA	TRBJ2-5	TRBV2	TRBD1	ASSTPRDRGRQETQY
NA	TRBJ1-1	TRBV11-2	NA	ASSRSGVMNTEAF
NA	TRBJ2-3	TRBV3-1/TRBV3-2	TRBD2	ASSLSGDATDTQY
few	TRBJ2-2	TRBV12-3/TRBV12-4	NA	ASSFEFTGELF
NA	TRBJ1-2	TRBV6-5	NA	ASRAEEDPNYGYT
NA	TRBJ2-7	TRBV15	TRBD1	ATSREVDRGEQY